These 29 T cell receptor beta chains came from one sample sequenced in a study of shared clonotypes between healthy human individuals. The method was immunoSEQ multiplex PCR; TCRdb's version includes in-frame clones alone and lacks a portion of them. The sample contains about 490,000 clones, over 70% of which appear only once. Sequencing was carried out using PBMCs. The receptors originated from a woman aged 40 to 55 in good health. Some clones in this sample may be carry-over from other donors' samples.

CDR3: CASSIQSSYNSPLHF. The CDR3 nucleotides are TGTGCCAGTAGTATTCAGAGCTCCTATAATTCACCCCTCCACTTT. This rearrangement joins TRBV19 to TRBJ1-6; D is unclear. Germline V gives CDR1 LNHDA, CDR2 SQIVND (reference sequence). V lost 3 bases to trimming and J lost 0 bases, with 6 bases between them. The CDR3 spans 15 residues.

On this clone: A far larger clone is off by one base, so a read error is likely. The chain joins TRBV27 to TRBJ1-4, with D perhaps TRBD1 (6 bases). CDR1 and CDR2 (germline): MNHEY, SMNVEV (reference sequence). There are 12 residues in the CDR3. V was clipped by 4 bases and J by 7 bases, with 7 bases between them. DNA for the CDR3: TGTGCCAGCAGTTCCAGGGGTGAAAAACTGTTTTTT. This encodes CASSSRGEKLFF.

A single count supports this clone. V usage is TRBV21-1 and J usage is TRBJ1-1. TRBV21-1 corresponds to a pseudogene. This CDR3 contains 18 residues. This CDR3 is CASSFTSDGVRGGTEAFF. The CDR3 DNA follows: TGTGCCAGCAGTTTCACATCCGACGGAGTTAGAGGCGGCACTGAAGCTTTCTTT.

The chain has TRBV5-1 and TRBJ2-5; 9 nucleotides align to TRBD2. The V gene's germline CDR1 is SGHRS and CDR2 YFSETQ. This CDR3 contains 18 residues. The trim removed 3 bases at V and 4 bases at J, leaving 16 bases unmatched. The CDR3 nucleotides are TGCGCCAGCAGCTCACGCCCGATAGGACTAGCGTGGCGAGAGACCCAGTACTTC. Its protein product is CASSSRPIGLAWRETQYF.

The chain combines TRBV5-1 with TRBJ1-3; TRBD1 matches at 8 bases. Germline V CDR1 and CDR2: SGHRS, YFSETQ. The CDR3 contains 17 residues. V lost 3 bases and J lost 0; bases outside the gene matches: 8. CDR3 sequence: CASSSLGQALSGNTIYF. For the CDR3, the DNA is TGCGCCAGCAGCTCCTTGGGACAGGCGCTCTCTGGAAACACCATATATTTT.

The chain has TRBV27 and TRBJ2-5; D is unclear. The CDR3 has 13 residues. Trimming cost V 1 base and J 4 bases, with 7 bases left between them. CDR1 MNHEY and CDR2 SMNVEV come from the germline V gene (reference sequence). The CDR3 region has the DNA TGTGCCAGCAGTTTATGGGAACGAGAGACCCAGTACTTC. Translating gives CASSLWERETQYF.

V gene TRBV5-4 combines with J gene TRBJ2-6, with D maybe TRBD1 (6 bases). The germline V gene encodes CDR1 SGHNT and CDR2 YYREEE (reference sequence). The CDR3 runs 16 residues. Trimming took 1 base from V and 1 from J, leaving 9 bases between them. Written as DNA, the CDR3 is TGTGCCAGCAGCTTGACCCAGGGGTCTGGGGCCAACGTCCTGACTTTC. It yields the protein CASSLTQGSGANVLTF.

The genes are TRBV11-2 and TRBJ2-3, with 9 bases that match TRBD2. This CDR3 comprises 17 residues. V was clipped by 2 bases and J by 1 base; unmatched bases: 7. Germline V gives CDR1 SGHAT, CDR2 FQNNGV. CDR3 sequence reads: CASSLTFKREGTDTQYF. The CDR3 DNA reads TGTGCCAGCAGCTTAACTTTCAAGCGGGAGGGCACAGATACGCAGTATTTT.

V gene TRBV6-4 combines with J gene TRBJ2-2; D may match TRBD1 or TRBD2 (5 bases each). The CDR3 spans 15 residues. Deletions cut 4 bases from V and 5 bases from J, with 14 bases between. Germline CDR1 MRHNA, CDR2 SNTAGT. The CDR3 DNA reads as TGTGCCAGCAGTGTCCGGGGCGACGCGACCGGGGAGCTGTTTTTT. Amino acids: CASSVRGDATGELFF.

This chain connects TRBV3-1 (or the pseudogene TRBV3-2) to TRBJ1-1, with unresolved D. Per germline, CDR1 LGHDT and CDR2 YNNKEL (reference sequence). The CDR3 loop spans 9 amino acids. V was cut by 4 bases and J by 8 bases, with 2 bases left in between. For the CDR3, the DNA is TGTGCCAGCAGCCGAGAAGCTTTCTTT. It translates to CASSREAFF.

A note on this clone: With a much larger clone just one base away, this may be a read error. No DNA is shown, since the ends of the CDR3 on it are uncertain; the CDR3 is the one TCRdb lists. Different DNA sequences within this sample yield the same CDR3. This sequence joins TRBV6-4 and TRBJ2-3; the D segment call TRBD2 is taken from the table without a DNA check. The CDR3 comprises 16 residues, both ends counted. Germline assignment: CDR1 MRHNA and CDR2 SNTAGT. CDR3 sequence reads: CASSDVAGGSTDTQYF.

V is TRBV10-2 and J is TRBJ2-7; 12 bases map to TRBD2. Per the germline V gene, CDR1 is WSHSY and CDR2 is SAAADI. Losses at the gene ends were 10 bases for V and 2 bases for J; bases not matched to a gene: 6. The CDR3 consists of 14 residues. CDR3 DNA: TGCGCCACCCGACTAGCGGGAGACGCCTACGAGCAGTACTTC. Encoded protein: CATRLAGDAYEQYF.

CDR3 in DNA: TGTGCCAGCAGTCCAAGGGGGTCTGGGGCCAACGTCCTGACTTTC. Protein sequence: CASSPRGSGANVLTF. The chain couples TRBV27 to TRBJ2-6; possible D gene TRBD1, 6 bases. Germline CDR1 is MNHEY and CDR2 is SMNVEV (reference sequence). The V end was cut by 5 bases, the J end by 1 base, with 9 bases between. This CDR3 has 15 residues.

This chain connects TRBV28 to TRBJ2-7, with D possibly TRBD1 on 7 matching bases. The CDR3 is 12 residues long. Trimming took off 8 bases at V and 4 bases at J, with 12 bases between the two ends. The V gene's germline CDR1 is MDHEN and CDR2 SYDVKM. The CDR3: CASGGTAYEQYF. The CDR3 region has the DNA TGTGCCAGCGGCGGGACAGCTTACGAGCAGTACTTC.

The rearrangement uses TRBV5-1 and TRBJ1-2; perhaps TRBD1 as D (5 bases). V was cut by 0 bases and J by 5 bases, with 14 bases left in between. Germline V CDR1 and CDR2: SGHRS, YFSETQ. This CDR3 region has 15 residues. The CDR3 sequence is CASSLDPGISYGYTF. CDR3 coding DNA: TGCGCCAGCAGCTTGGATCCAGGGATATCATATGGCTACACCTTC.

The chain employs TRBV19 and TRBJ2-7; 8 nucleotides agree with TRBD1. The CDR3 spans 16 residues. Trimming cost V 5 bases and J 3 bases; bases outside gene matches: 12. Germline lookup yields CDR1 LNHDA and CDR2 SQIVND (reference sequence). The CDR3 coding sequence is TGTGCCAGTAGTCCAGCCTCCGGGACAGGAGACTACGAGCAGTACTTC. This gives the protein CASSPASGTGDYEQYF. The full variable domain, completed using reference TRBV19 and TRBJ2-7, is DGGITQSPKYLFRKEGQNVTLSCEQNLNHDAMYWYRQDPGQGLRLIYYSQIVNDFQKGDIAEGYSVSREKKESFPLTVTSAQKNPTAFYLCASSPASGTGDYEQYFGPGTRLTVT.

This rearrangement joins TRBV4-2 to TRBJ1-2; D not certain. There are 14 residues in the CDR3. From germline, CDR1 is LGHNA and CDR2 YNFKEQ. The ends were cut back, 0 bases at V and 4 bases at J, with 9 bases in the middle. CDR3 nucleotides: TGTGCCAGCAGCCAAGATGAAGTCAGCTATGGCTACACCTTC. This gives the protein CASSQDEVSYGYTF.

CDR3 coding DNA: TGCGCCAGCAGCCAAAATGCGGGCTTCTACGAGCAGTACTTC. It specifies CASSQNAGFYEQYF. The chain is built from TRBV4-3 and TRBJ2-7; D may be TRBD2 (5 bases). V was pared by 2 bases and J by 3 bases, with 11 bases between. Germline lookup yields CDR1 LGHNA and CDR2 YSLEER. The CDR3 covers 14 residues.

The rearrangement joins TRBV5-6 to TRBJ2-7; a possible D gene is TRBD1 (6 bases). Trimming cost V 7 bases and J 6 bases, with 23 bases left between them. The CDR3 has 15 residues. Germline lookup yields CDR1 SGHDT and CDR2 YYEEEE. CDR3 nucleotides: TGTGCCAGCGCACGACCTTGGGTGGGGGCGATCGAGCAGTACTTC. It codes for CASARPWVGAIEQYF.

The J gene is TRBJ1-1, the V gene TRBV15, with unresolved D. In germline, CDR1 is LNHNV, CDR2 YYDKDF (reference sequence). The CDR3 is 15 amino acids. The V end lost 0 bases, the J end lost 7 bases, and 15 bases lay between the germline ends. The CDR3 reads CATSRDAAAADEAFF. CDR3 in DNA: TGTGCCACCAGCAGAGATGCTGCGGCCGCCGATGAAGCTTTCTTT.

The chain has TRBV7-9 and TRBJ1-5; D remains unclear. Germline V lookup: CDR1 SEHNR, CDR2 FQNEAQ (reference sequence). This CDR3 region has 13 residues. V was pared by 2 bases and J by 4 bases, with 6 bases between. DNA for the CDR3: TGTGCCAGCAGCTTATTCGGGAATCAGCCCCAGCATTTT. This translates into CASSLFGNQPQHF.

As concerns this clone: This likely traces to a read error, being one base from a far larger clone. Other DNA sequences in this specimen translate into the identical CDR3. The V gene is TRBV4-1, the J gene TRBJ1-2; maybe TRBD1 (5 bases). Per germline, CDR1 MGHRA and CDR2 YSYEKL. This CDR3 region has 13 residues. The CDR3 DNA reads TGCGCCAGCAGCCAAAACAGGTTCCGTGGCTACACCTTT. It yields the protein CASSQNRFRGYTF.

The genes are TRBV28 and TRBJ2-5; D is unclear. Trimming removed 6 bases from V and 5 bases from J, with 13 bases in between. The CDR3 has 13 amino acids. CDR1 is MDHEN, CDR2 SYDVKM, per germline. DNA of the CDR3: TGTGCCAGCAGCCCCCGACTCGCCGAGACCCAGTACTTC. Its translation is CASSPRLAETQYF.

Here the CDR3 reads CASNDRDSEQYF. DNA for the CDR3: TGTGCCAGCAACGACAGGGACTCCGAGCAGTACTTC. The V call is TRBV28, the J call TRBJ2-7; TRBD1 might be the D (7 bases). Per the germline V gene, CDR1 is MDHEN and CDR2 is SYDVKM. The CDR3 runs 12 residues. Trimming stripped 7 bases from V and 6 bases from J, with 13 bases between.

In this sample, this clone turned up many times. At the DNA level, this CDR3 is encoded by other sequences in the same sample as well. The chain employs TRBV4-2 and TRBJ2-1; 7 bases are a match to TRBD2. J lost 1 base, V lost 0 bases, and 3 bases had no gene match. Germline V gene lookup returns CDR1 LGHNA and CDR2 YNFKEQ. The CDR3 covers 16 residues. The CDR3 coding sequence is TGTGCCAGCAGCCAAGAGTTTAGCGGGTCCTACAATGAGCAGTTCTTC. Translating it yields CASSQEFSGSYNEQFF.

A word on this clone: A far larger clone is off by one base, so a read error is likely. The CDR3 coding sequence is TGTGCCAGCAGCACTGGGGGACATTCTAATGAAAAACTGCTTTTT. This sequence encodes CASSTGGHSNEKLLF. The genes are TRBV14 and TRBJ1-4; a weak D match, TRBD1 (6 bases). Germline V gene sequence: CDR1 SGHDN, CDR2 FVKESK. The CDR3 length is 15 residues.

Regarding this clone: A read error is likely here: a far larger clone is one base away. CDR3 sequence: CATSRDSGLGAEKLFF. The CDR3 nucleotides read TGTGCCACCAGCAGAGATTCGGGACTGGGGGCTGAAAAACTGTTTTTT. This chain uses TRBV15 with TRBJ1-4, with D perhaps matching TRBD1 (6 bases). The CDR3 contains 16 residues. CDR1 is LNHNV, CDR2 YYDKDF, per germline (reference sequence). V was shortened by 0 bases and J by 7 bases, with 15 bases between the two germline ends.

V usage is TRBV5-4 and J usage is TRBJ1-1; 10 bases are a match to TRBD1. The CDR3 is made up of 14 amino acids. V shed 0 bases, J shed 11 bases, and the junction held 7 bases outside the gene matches. Germline lookup yields CDR1 SGHNT and CDR2 YYREEE (reference sequence). CDR3: CASSLEALTGGAFF. Written as DNA, the CDR3 is TGTGCCAGCAGCTTGGAGGCTCTGACAGGGGGCGCTTTCTTT.

This sequence joins TRBV6-4 and TRBJ1-5, with TRBD1 as a possible D gene (5 bases). V was cut by 6 bases and J by 6 bases, with 12 bases left in between. Germline assignment: CDR1 MRHNA and CDR2 SNTAGT. The CDR3 runs to 13 residues. CDR3 in amino acids: CASSANGGQPQHF. The CDR3 DNA sequence: TGTGCCAGCAGCGCCAATGGGGGTCAGCCCCAGCATTTT.